This T cell receptor beta chain was identified during a study of CD8 T cells in ankylosing spondylitis. Study-level results: Some motif variants were previously reported in reactive arthritis synovial fluid and blood. Reportedly, disease-linked clones are significantly enriched in ankylosing spondylitis patients' matched synovial fluid.

This clonotype was counted between two and nine times. Its antigen remains unknown. Researchers built TCR beta libraries using quantitative 5'-RACE with molecular barcodes. MiXCR was run by TCRdb on the 5' RACE reads, yielding one entry per CDR3 protein. The data hold a few hundred thousand distinct CDR3 sequences, with around 20% observed a single time. CDR1 and CDR2 from the germline V gene are MNHEY and SVGAGI. The CDR3 spans 14 residues. The germline V and J ends were trimmed by 0 bases and 4 bases, with 9 bases remaining between them. The source material was blood, either unsorted or a sorted T cell fraction (not recorded which). This chain uses TRBV6-5 with TRBJ1-1; D unclear. This receptor was taken from a female donor with ankylosing spondylitis or in good health (not recorded which). CDR3 loop: CASSYSRRSTEAFF. In nucleotides, the CDR3 is TGTGCCAGCAGTTACTCGAGAAGGAGCACTGAAGCTTTCTTT.